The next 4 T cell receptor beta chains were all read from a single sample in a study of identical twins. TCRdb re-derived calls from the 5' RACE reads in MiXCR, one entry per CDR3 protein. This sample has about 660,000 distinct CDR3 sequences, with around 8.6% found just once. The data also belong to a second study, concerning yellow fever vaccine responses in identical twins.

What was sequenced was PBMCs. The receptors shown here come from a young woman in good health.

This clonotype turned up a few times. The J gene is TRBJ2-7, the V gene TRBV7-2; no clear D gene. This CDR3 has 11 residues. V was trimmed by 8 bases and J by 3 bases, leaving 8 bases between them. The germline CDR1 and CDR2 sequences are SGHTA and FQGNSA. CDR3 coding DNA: TGTGCCAGCCGTAGACTCTACGAGCAGTACTTC. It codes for CASRRLYEQYF.

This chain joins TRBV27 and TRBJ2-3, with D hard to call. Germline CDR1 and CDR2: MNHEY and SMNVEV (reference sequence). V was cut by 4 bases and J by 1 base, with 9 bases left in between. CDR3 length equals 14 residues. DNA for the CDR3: TGTGCCAGCAGTTATAATGCTCGCACAGATACGCAGTATTTT. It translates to CASSYNARTDTQYF.

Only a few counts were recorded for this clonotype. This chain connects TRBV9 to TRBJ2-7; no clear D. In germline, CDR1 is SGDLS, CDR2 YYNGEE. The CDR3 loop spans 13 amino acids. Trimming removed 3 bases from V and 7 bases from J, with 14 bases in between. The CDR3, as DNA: TGTGCCAGCAGCGCCCTCCCGATAGGGGAGCAGTACTTC. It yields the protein CASSALPIGEQYF.

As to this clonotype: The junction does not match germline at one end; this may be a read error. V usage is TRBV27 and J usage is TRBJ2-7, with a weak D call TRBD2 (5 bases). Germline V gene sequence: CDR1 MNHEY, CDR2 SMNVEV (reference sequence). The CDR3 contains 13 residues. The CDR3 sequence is CASSLTGSYELYF. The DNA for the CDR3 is TGTGCCAGCAGTCTCACGGGGTCCTACGAGCTGTACTTC.